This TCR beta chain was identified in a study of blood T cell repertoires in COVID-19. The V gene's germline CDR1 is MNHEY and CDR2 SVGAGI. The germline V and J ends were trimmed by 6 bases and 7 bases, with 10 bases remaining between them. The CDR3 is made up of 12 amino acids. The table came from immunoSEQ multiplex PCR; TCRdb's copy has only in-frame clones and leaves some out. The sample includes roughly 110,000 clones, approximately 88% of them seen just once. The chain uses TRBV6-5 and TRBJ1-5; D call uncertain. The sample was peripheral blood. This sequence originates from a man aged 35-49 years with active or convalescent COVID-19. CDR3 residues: CASRSTGQPQHF. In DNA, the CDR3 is TGTGCCAGCAGGTCGACGGGACAGCCCCAGCATTTT.